The rows below give T cell receptor beta chains drawn from one sample of a study of T cells in localized non-small cell lung cancer. Repertoires were generated with immunoSEQ multiplex PCR, while TCRdb's copy carries only in-frame clones and drops some. This sample has 2,500 to 3,000 clones, with roughly 28% found just once. The source material was normal lung tissue next to the tumor, sampled before any cancer treatment. All receptors come from a male donor at least 60 years old with stage II lung adenocarcinoma. The CDR3 runs from the conserved cysteine through the conserved F or W. The D gene is left open where the match is weak. Expanded clones are given a class, and other clones once, few, many or no size at all.

size	D	J	length	V	CDR3	DNA
few	NA	TRBJ2-1	16	TRBV6-8	CASRPPQRVSYNEQFF	TGTGCCAGCAGACCCCCCCAGCGGGTTTCCTACAATGAGCAGTTCTTC
few	TRBD2	TRBJ2-3	16	TRBV19	CASSSGLAGGRNTQYF	TGTGCCAGTAGTTCGGGACTAGCGGGGGGCAGGAATACGCAGTATTTT
NA	TRBD2	TRBJ2-3	17	TRBV19	CASSMGLAGAITDTQYF	TGTGCCAGTAGTATGGGGCTAGCGGGGGCCATAACAGATACGCAGTATTTT
few	TRBD2	TRBJ2-2	15	TRBV6-8	CASSYFPRGGGELFF	TGTGCCAGCAGTTACTTCCCCCGGGGGGGAGGGGAGCTGTTTTTT
NA	NA	TRBJ2-2	15	TRBV10-3	CAISLSQAATGELFF	TGTGCCATCAGTTTAAGCCAGGCAGCCACCGGGGAGCTGTTTTTT
few	NA	TRBJ2-5	14	TRBV6-8	CASCPGGTLETQYF	TGTGCCAGCTGTCCCGGGGGCACGTTGGAGACCCAGTACTTC
NA	NA	TRBJ1-5	15	TRBV18	CASSPLGISNQPQHF	TGTGCCAGCTCACCACTCGGGATTAGCAATCAGCCCCAGCATTTT
NA	NA	TRBJ2-5	14	TRBV10-2	CASSPAGRQETQYF	TGCGCCAGCTCGCCGGCAGGACGGCAAGAGACCCAGTACTTC
few	NA	TRBJ1-2	15	TRBV11-3	CASSFRGGNLYGYTF	TGTGCCAGCAGCTTCCGGGGGGGAAACCTCTATGGCTACACCTTC
NA	NA	TRBJ2-5	14	TRBV11-3	CASSRGTAQETQYF	TGTGCCAGCAGCCGGGGAACAGCCCAAGAGACCCAGTACTTC
NA	NA	TRBJ2-7	14	TRBV19	CASSIGGHLGEQYF	TGTGCCAGTAGTATAGGGGGACATCTGGGCGAGCAGTACTTC
once	TRBD2	TRBJ2-1	17	TRBV12-5	CASGLVPSGTVYNEQFF	TGTGCTAGTGGTTTGGTTCCTAGCGGGACGGTGTACAATGAGCAGTTCTTC
few	NA	TRBJ1-5	14	TRBV6-8	CASTPGAEGQPQHF	TGTGCCAGCACCCCGGGGGCCGAGGGTCAGCCCCAGCATTTT
NA	TRBD2	TRBJ2-1	17	TRBV12-5	CASGLGGWNSGSNEQFF	TGTGCTAGTGGTTTGGGGGGGTGGAATAGCGGGAGTAATGAGCAGTTCTTC
NA	NA	TRBJ2-2	15	TRBV6-8	CASTDTTPNTGELFF	TGTGCCAGCACAGACACCACCCCGAACACCGGGGAGCTGTTTTTT
large	NA	TRBJ2-1	13	TRBV28	CASSLSAINEQFF	TGTGCCAGCAGTTTATCAGCGATCAATGAGCAGTTCTTC
once	TRBD1	TRBJ1-2	12	TRBV29-1	CSVVGQMDGYTF	TGCAGCGTTGTGGGACAGATGGATGGCTACACCTTC
medium-sized	TRBD2	TRBJ2-5	18	TRBV9	CASSVDGTSGPLRETQYF	TGTGCCAGCAGCGTAGATGGGACTAGCGGCCCCCTCAGGGAGACCCAGTACTTC
few	TRBD1	TRBJ2-7	14	TRBV30	CAWRRGTGGREQYF	TGTGCCTGGAGAAGAGGGACAGGGGGAAGGGAGCAGTACTTC
few	TRBD1	TRBJ1-2	14	TRBV11-3	CASSTTGGYYGYTF	TGTGCCAGCAGCACAACAGGGGGGTACTATGGCTACACCTTC
NA	NA	TRBJ2-2	14	TRBV6-8	CASKWQENTGELFF	TGTGCCAGCAAATGGCAGGAGAACACCGGGGAGCTGTTTTTT
few	TRBD2	TRBJ2-4	15	TRBV18	CASSPPGGTKNIQYF	TGTGCCAGCTCACCACCGGGGGGGACCAAAAACATTCAGTACTTC
NA	NA	TRBJ1-1	13	TRBV7-1	CASSLARGTEAFF	TGTGCCAGCAGCTTAGCTCGGGGCACTGAAGCTTTCTTT
NA	NA	TRBJ1-1	17	TRBV11-3	CASSTGGEPWSNTEAFF	TGTGCCAGCTCTACGGGGGGTGAGCCCTGGTCGAACACTGAAGCTTTCTTT
NA	TRBD1	TRBJ1-2	13	TRBV6-8	CASSYRTGFGYTF	TGTGCCAGCAGTTACCGGACAGGGTTTGGCTACACCTTC
NA	NA	TRBJ2-6	13	TRBV30	CAWRVGGANVLTF	TGTGCCTGGCGGGTAGGGGGGGCCAACGTCCTGACTTTC
NA	NA	TRBJ1-2	14	TRBV5-1	CASSKRTENYGYTF	TGCGCCAGCAGCAAACGGACGGAAAACTATGGCTACACCTTC
NA	NA	TRBJ1-6	17	TRBV6-8	CASRGRQGSSYNSPLHF	TGTGCCAGCAGGGGTAGACAAGGGAGCTCCTATAATTCACCCCTCCACTTT
once	NA	TRBJ1-2	14	TRBV5-1	CASSQGGGARGYTF	TGCGCCAGCTCCCAGGGAGGCGGGGCTCGTGGCTACACCTTC
many	NA	TRBJ2-7	15	TRBV11-3	CASSPGGSLKSEQYF	TGTGCCAGCAGCCCGGGCGGAAGCCTGAAGTCCGAGCAGTACTTC
once	NA	TRBJ1-5	15	TRBV25-1	CASSGTGAYNQPQHF	TGTGCCAGCAGTGGGACCGGGGCGTACAATCAGCCCCAGCATTTT
few	NA	TRBJ2-1	13	TRBV7-2	CASKRQTEVEQFF	TGTGCCAGCAAAAGACAGACTGAAGTTGAGCAGTTCTTC
few	TRBD2	TRBJ2-7	14	TRBV19	CASSMAGGTYEQYF	TGTGCCAGTAGTATGGCGGGAGGTACCTACGAGCAGTACTTC
NA	NA	TRBJ2-7	12	TRBV6-8	CASNGQNPRQYF	TGTGCCAGCAACGGACAGAATCCGCGGCAGTACTTC
few	NA	TRBJ2-2	13	TRBV19	CASSNPNTGELFF	TGTGCCAGTAGTAACCCGAACACCGGGGAGCTGTTTTTT
medium-sized	NA	TRBJ1-4	13	TRBV18	CASSPDSGEKLFF	TGTGCCAGCTCACCCGACAGTGGGGAAAAACTGTTTTTT
few	TRBD2	TRBJ2-1	15	TRBV5-1	CASSETSGANNEQFF	TGCGCCAGCAGCGAGACTAGCGGGGCAAACAATGAGCAGTTCTTC
few	TRBD1	TRBJ1-4	16	TRBV18	CASSPGIVQGDEKLFF	TGTGCCAGCTCACCCGGAATTGTACAGGGGGATGAAAAACTGTTTTTT
NA	NA	TRBJ1-1	13	TRBV23-1	CASSPEEGREAFF	TGCGCCAGCAGCCCCGAGGAGGGGAGGGAAGCTTTCTTT
few	NA	TRBJ1-1	14	TRBV6-8	CASTWGGPNTEAFF	TGTGCCAGCACCTGGGGGGGTCCGAACACTGAAGCTTTCTTT
large	NA	TRBJ1-1	14	TRBV11-3	CASSFGLTNTEAFF	TGTGCCAGCAGCTTTGGGCTCACGAACACTGAAGCTTTCTTT
few	TRBD2	TRBJ2-2	17	TRBV9	CASGTSGSAPNTGELFF	TGTGCCAGCGGGACTAGCGGGAGCGCCCCGAACACCGGGGAGCTGTTTTTT
NA	NA	TRBJ1-1	16	TRBV19	CASSIAQGGVNTEAFF	TGTGCCAGTAGTATAGCCCAGGGCGGGGTGAACACTGAAGCTTTCTTT
NA	NA	TRBJ2-5	13	TRBV14	CASLGGLKETQYF	TGTGCTTCGTTGGGGGGGCTCAAAGAGACCCAGTACTTC
NA	NA	TRBJ2-7	15	TRBV11-3	CASSPARGISYEQYF	TGTGCCAGCAGCCCGGCAAGGGGCATCTCCTACGAGCAGTACTTC